This is a list of T cell receptor beta chains from one sample in a study of technical replicates of blood from several donors. The table came from immunoSEQ multiplex PCR; TCRdb's copy has only in-frame clones and leaves some out. The table shows around 90,000 clones, with about 93% occurring only once. Material for sequencing was T cells isolated from PBMCs. The source is a human donor in good health. CDR3s include the opening cysteine and the closing phenylalanine or tryptophan. Each record gives: J gene, V gene, D gene, clone size, CDR3 DNA, CDR3 protein. The D gene is left open where the match is weak. The size entry is marked missing in some rows and otherwise reads once, few, many or a size class.

TRBJ2-7 TRBV11-3 - - TGTGCCAGCAGCTTAGGCCCAGGCGAGCAGTACTTC CASSLGPGEQYF
TRBJ1-1 TRBV15 - - TGTGCCACCAGCAGAGATCTAACGGAGGGGACTGAAGCTTTCTTT CATSRDLTEGTEAFF
TRBJ2-2 TRBV28 TRBD2 - TGTGCCAGCATGGGACTAGCGGGAGGGGTCGGGGAGCTGTTTTTT CASMGLAGGVGELFF
TRBJ2-7 TRBV5-1 TRBD1 - TGCGCCAGCAGCTCGACAGGGGAAGAGCAGTACTTC CASSSTGEEQYF
TRBJ1-1 TRBV5-8 - - TGTGCCAGCAGCAAGACTCTAAACACTGAAGCTTTCTTT CASSKTLNTEAFF
TRBJ2-1 TRBV11-3 TRBD2 - TGTGCCAGCAGCTTAGGCGGGTTAGCGGGAGGTGTGGACAACCGGGATGAGCAGTTCTTC CASSLGGLAGGVDNRDEQFF
TRBJ2-5 TRBV6-1 - - TGTGCCAGCAGGGAGGCCAGCGCGAAGACCCAGTACTTC CASREASAKTQYF
TRBJ1-4 TRBV7-2 - - TGTGCCAGCAGCTTAGTTTGGACAGAAGAAAAACTGTTTTTT CASSLVWTEEKLFF
TRBJ1-1 TRBV23-1 - - TGCGCCAGCAGTCAATCGCACCACAGGGATACTGAAGCTTTCTTT CASSQSHHRDTEAFF
TRBJ2-2 TRBV7-3 - - TGTGCCAGCAGCTTAAATCTGTTCGGAGAGAACACCGGGGAGCTGTTTTTT CASSLNLFGENTGELFF
TRBJ2-3 TRBV4-3 TRBD1 - TGCGCCAGCAGCCAAGAGGGACAGGGGGCTGATACGCAGTATTTT CASSQEGQGADTQYF
TRBJ1-2 TRBV7-8 - - TGTGCCAGCAGCCCCGACAGTCCCGCAATGGTAACCTTC CASSPDSPAMVTF
TRBJ2-4 TRBV30 TRBD1 - TGTGCCTGGGGGACAGGGTACTCAAACATTCAGTACTTC CAWGTGYSNIQYF
TRBJ2-1 TRBV4-1 TRBD2 - TGCGCCAGCAGCCAAAAGGTACTGACTAGCGGGGCCTACAATGAGCAGTTCTTC CASSQKVLTSGAYNEQFF
TRBJ2-2 TRBV11-2 TRBD2 - TGTGCCAGCAGTCCGGCGGGAGGGCCGAACGGGGAGCTGTTTTTT CASSPAGGPNGELFF
TRBJ1-4 TRBV4-2 - - TGTGCCAGCAGCCAAGATGCGAGGGGGTTGGGTGAAAAACTGTTTTTT CASSQDARGLGEKLFF
TRBJ1-2 TRBV19 TRBD1 once TGTGCCAGTAGTCTCGGACAGGCGAGGACCTTC CASSLGQARTF
TRBJ2-7 TRBV11-2 TRBD2 once TGTGCCAGCAGCCTTAGCGGGAGCTTGGGCTACGAGCAGTACTTC CASSLSGSLGYEQYF
TRBJ1-1 TRBV5-1 - - TGCGCCAGCAGCTTGGTAGTCGGGGGGCATATCACTGAAGCTTTCTTT CASSLVVGGHITEAFF
TRBJ1-1 TRBV10-2 - - TGCGCCAGCAGGGGGGGGTTCACTGAAGCTTTCTTT CASRGGFTEAFF
TRBJ2-7 TRBV9 TRBD2 - TGTGCCAGCAGCGTAGGGGCTAGCGGGAGATACGAGCAGTACTTC CASSVGASGRYEQYF
TRBJ2-3 TRBV4-2 TRBD2 once TGTGCCAGCAGCCAAGAGGTCCCTAGCGGGAGGACAGATACGCAGTATTTT CASSQEVPSGRTDTQYF
TRBJ1-2 TRBV5-4 TRBD1 - TGTGCCAGCAGAAGGGACAGGGGGCTAGGCTACACCTTC CASRRDRGLGYTF
TRBJ1-4 TRBV11-3 - - TGTGCCAGCAGCTTTTTCGACTCGAATAATGAAAAACTGTTTTTT CASSFFDSNNEKLFF
TRBJ1-1 TRBV6-1 - - TGTGCCACCCTAACCTCAGGGATTGAAGCTTTCTTT CATLTSGIEAFF
TRBJ1-1 TRBV2 TRBD1 - TGTGCCAGCTTGGTGGACAGGGGGCTTTTTGTTGCTTTCTTT CASLVDRGLFVAFF
TRBJ2-7 TRBV5-1 - - TGCGCCAGCAGCCCACAGGGCAGCTCCTACGAGCAGTACTTC CASSPQGSSYEQYF
TRBJ2-7 TRBV29-1 TRBD1 - TGCAGCGTGGTGACAGGGGAGGTAAACGAGCAGTACTTC CSVVTGEVNEQYF
TRBJ2-7 TRBV5-4 TRBD2 - TGTGCCAGCAGCTCCGTTAGCGGGAGTGAGGGTTACGAGCAGTACTTC CASSSVSGSEGYEQYF
TRBJ1-2 TRBV10-3 - - TGTGCCATCAGTGATCAGACAGGATCTAACTATGGCTACACCTTC CAISDQTGSNYGYTF
TRBJ1-2 TRBV6-6 - - TGTGCCAGCAGCAGGAACTTGGGCTACACCTTC CASSRNLGYTF
TRBJ2-7 TRBV13 TRBD1 - TGTGCCAGCAGCACCAACCGGGACAGCTCCTACGAGCAGTACTTC CASSTNRDSSYEQYF
TRBJ2-4 TRBV4-1 TRBD2 once TGCGCCAGCAGCCAAGTGCAGCGGGAGAGCATTCAGTACTTC CASSQVQRESIQYF
TRBJ2-1 TRBV5-1 TRBD1 - TGCGCCACCTCAGCGGACAGGGCCCACAATGAGCAGTTCTTC CATSADRAHNEQFF
TRBJ1-1 TRBV6-1 TRBD1 - TGTGCCAGCATGGGGACAGGTTACACTGAAGCTTTCTTT CASMGTGYTEAFF
TRBJ2-3 TRBV11-3 TRBD1 - TGTGCCAGCAGCTTAGACAGGGGGCCTAGCGCCACAGATACGCAGTATTTT CASSLDRGPSATDTQYF
TRBJ2-7 TRBV2 TRBD1 - TGTGCCAGCAGCGGACAGGGGTACGAGCAGTACTTC CASSGQGYEQYF
TRBJ1-2 TRBV29-1 - - TGCAGCGTTCCGGAGGAGGATGGCTACACCTTC CSVPEEDGYTF
TRBJ2-7 TRBV4-2 - - TGTGCCAGCAGCCAAGAAGTAGCAGAGAACTACGAGCAGTACTTC CASSQEVAENYEQYF
TRBJ2-7 TRBV25-1 - - TGTGCCAGCAGTGTTGACGGGAGAAGGTACGAGCAGTACTTC CASSVDGRRYEQYF
TRBJ2-7 TRBV6-6 - - TGTGCCAGCAGTTATCAACAGGACTACTCCTACGAGCAGTACTTC CASSYQQDYSYEQYF
TRBJ1-1 TRBV14 TRBD1 once TGTGCCAGCAGCCAAAACAGGGGAGGCACTGAAGCTTTCTTT CASSQNRGGTEAFF
TRBJ2-1 TRBV6-6 - - TGTGCCAGCAGTTACCGTAGCGTGAATGAGCAGTTCTTC CASSYRSVNEQFF
TRBJ1-3 TRBV10-2 - - TGCGCCAGCAGTGAGGCGTCCTACTCTGGAAACACCATATATTTT CASSEASYSGNTIYF
TRBJ2-7 TRBV9 - - TGTGCCAGCAGCGTAGCTGGACAACCCTACGAGCAGTACTTC CASSVAGQPYEQYF
TRBJ2-2 TRBV19 TRBD1 - TGTGCCAGTACTCATTCGACAGGGACGTGGACCGGGGAGCTGTTTTTT CASTHSTGTWTGELFF
TRBJ1-2 TRBV7-2 - - TGTGCCAGCAGCCCGGACAGTGGCTACACCTTC CASSPDSGYTF
TRBJ1-1 TRBV27 - - TGTGCCAGCAGTTTAGTCGCTTTCAGTAAAGCTTTCTTT CASSLVAFSKAFF
TRBJ2-3 TRBV5-8 TRBD2 - TGTGCCAGCAGCGACACAGAGAGCGGGATTTTAGACACAGATACGCAGTATTTT CASSDTESGILDTDTQYF